Presented here are 27 T cell receptor beta chains from one specimen sequenced in a study of siplizumab effects on memory and regulatory T cells. Data came from immunoSEQ multiplex PCR; TCRdb stores just in-frame clones and leaves some out. This table holds fewer than 120,000 clones, approximately 92% found once. The sequenced material came from CD4+ T cells sorted from blood. These receptor sequences come from a human donor in good health.

This chain connects TRBV6-1 to TRBJ1-5; TRBD1 matches at 10 bases. Germline CDR1 reads MNHNS; CDR2 reads SASEGT. J gave up 7 bases and V 6 bases, and 6 bases lay outside the gene matches. The CDR3 contains 14 residues. DNA for the CDR3: TGTGCCAGCAGGGAGGGACAGGGGCGGCAGCCCCAGCATTTT. Translation gives CASREGQGRQPQHF.

V is TRBV9 and J is TRBJ1-2; maybe TRBD1 (6 bases). CDR3 length: 16 amino acids. Germline CDR1 SGDLS, CDR2 YYNGEE. V shed 1 base and J shed 3 bases, with 16 bases lying between them. Here the CDR3 reads CASSVLPQGTDYGYTF. The CDR3 nucleotides read TGTGCCAGCAGCGTACTTCCCCAGGGGACCGACTATGGCTACACCTTC.

The rearrangement joins TRBV6-1 to TRBJ1-2; D remains ambiguous. This CDR3 region has 13 residues. The germline CDR1 and CDR2 sequences are MNHNS and SASEGT. V lost 1 base to trimming and J lost 5 bases, with 8 bases between them. The CDR3 DNA follows: TGTGCCAGCAGTGAAGGGGGTGGTTATGGCTACACCTTC. Protein: CASSEGGGYGYTF.

The chain recombines TRBV19 with TRBJ2-3, with TRBD2 matching 10 bases. This CDR3 region has 20 residues. Per the germline V gene, CDR1 is LNHDA and CDR2 is SQIVND (reference sequence). The V segment lost 0 bases and the J segment 1 base; nucleotides outside the gene matches: 13. CDR3 nucleotides: TGTGCCAGTAGTATAGATATCGCTAGCGGGAGTTTTATCGGCACAGATACGCAGTATTTT. Translating it yields CASSIDIASGSFIGTDTQYF.

The chain combines TRBV28 with TRBJ1-5; no definite D call. CDR1 and CDR2 from the germline V gene are MDHEN and SYDVKM. The CDR3 has 18 amino acids. The V end was cut by 5 bases, the J end by 1 base, with 21 bases between. Here the CDR3 reads CASSADTVWSPSNQPQHF. The CDR3 DNA reads TGTGCCAGCAGTGCCGATACGGTATGGTCCCCGAGCAATCAGCCCCAGCATTTT.

V is TRBV30 and J is TRBJ2-1; no definite D call. The V gene's germline CDR1 is GTSNPN and CDR2 SVGIG (reference sequence). The ends were cut back, 3 bases at V and 3 bases at J, with 15 bases in the middle. The CDR3 covers 15 residues. CDR3 bases: TGTGCCTGGAGCCTCGTACAGAGATTCTACAATGAGCAGTTCTTC. The encoded protein is CAWSLVQRFYNEQFF.

This sequence joins TRBV18 and TRBJ2-7; D tentatively fits TRBD1 or TRBD2 (5 bases each). The V and J ends lost 5 bases and 2 bases respectively, with 13 bases between them. The CDR3 sequence is 14 residues long. Germline V gives CDR1 KGHSH, CDR2 LQKENI. The chain's CDR3 is CASSTRDQAYEQYF. The DNA of the CDR3 is TGTGCCAGCTCAACGAGGGACCAAGCCTACGAGCAGTACTTC.

The chain recombines TRBV29-1 with TRBJ2-1; 9 bases match TRBD2. Germline values: CDR1 SQVTM, CDR2 ANQGSEA. The CDR3 is made up of 13 amino acids. The V and J ends lost 4 bases and 6 bases, in that order; junction bases with no gene match: 4. This CDR3 is CSVGRGRANEQFF. The CDR3 bases are TGCAGCGTTGGTCGCGGGAGGGCCAATGAGCAGTTCTTC.

CDR3 in DNA: TGCGCCAGCAGAATGGGAGAGAACACTGAAGCTTTCTTT. It codes for CASRMGENTEAFF. The V gene is TRBV5-1, the J gene TRBJ1-1; D gene uncertain. CDR1 is SGHRS and CDR2 is YFSETQ in the germline V gene. This CDR3 is built from 13 residues. With 5 bases removed from V and 1 base from J, the gap between germline ends came to 9 bases.

The rearrangement joins TRBV10-3 to TRBJ2-7; 7 nucleotides agree with TRBD1. The J segment lost 1 base and the V segment lost 5 bases, leaving 8 bases of the junction unmatched. The length of the CDR3 is 15 residues. Looked up from germline, CDR1 is ENHRY and CDR2 is SYGVKD. CDR3 in DNA: TGTGCCATCAGTCTATATCCGGGACAGTCCTACGAGCAGTACTTC. Translated: CAISLYPGQSYEQYF.

The chain links TRBV19 to TRBJ1-2; 7 positions match TRBD1. The length of the CDR3 is 13 residues. CDR1 and CDR2 (germline): LNHDA, SQIVND (reference sequence). The junction had 6 bases not matched to a gene; V was cut back by 4 bases and J by 7 bases. CDR3 sequence: CASSKDRAAGYTF. The CDR3, as DNA: TGTGCCAGTAGTAAAGACAGGGCGGCTGGCTACACCTTC.

This rearrangement joins TRBV10-3 to TRBJ1-1; tentatively, D is TRBD1 (5 bases). This CDR3 region has 14 residues. Germline CDR1 is ENHRY and CDR2 is SYGVKD. V was cut by 3 bases and J by 4 bases, with 12 bases left in between. DNA of the CDR3: TGTGCCATCAGTGACACGGGCGGGACCACTGAAGCTTTCTTT. Amino acid sequence: CAISDTGGTTEAFF.

The chain carries TRBV19 and TRBJ2-6; TRBD1 agrees at 8 bases. J was trimmed by 3 bases and V by 2 bases; bases with no gene match: 6. CDR3 length: 17 residues. CDR1 and CDR2 from the germline V gene are LNHDA and SQIVND (reference sequence). The CDR3: CASSIIQGARGANVLTF. Written as DNA, the CDR3 is TGTGCCAGTAGTATAATTCAGGGGGCGCGTGGGGCCAACGTCCTGACTTTC.

V usage is TRBV27 and J usage is TRBJ1-5; D is undetermined. The CDR3 is 14 amino acids. In germline, CDR1 is MNHEY, CDR2 SMNVEV (reference sequence). V was shortened by 0 bases and J by 11 bases, with 14 bases between the two germline ends. CDR3 amino acids: CASSLSGRVESQHF. The CDR3, as DNA: TGTGCCAGCAGTTTATCCGGCCGAGTGGAGTCCCAGCATTTT.

The rearrangement links TRBV6-6 to TRBJ2-7; 8 nucleotides line up with TRBD1. The germline gives CDR1 MNHNY, CDR2 SVGAGI (reference sequence). This CDR3 has 13 residues. Trimming at V came to 6 bases and at J to 3 bases, leaving 4 bases not matched to a gene. CDR3 in amino acids: CASRPDRVYEQYF. Written as DNA, the CDR3 is TGTGCCAGCAGACCGGACAGGGTCTACGAGCAGTACTTC.

This chain connects TRBV6-6 to TRBJ1-5; possible D gene TRBD1, 6 bases. The CDR3 is made up of 13 amino acids. The germline V gene encodes CDR1 MNHNY and CDR2 SVGAGI (reference sequence). With 10 bases removed from V and 4 bases from J, the gap between germline ends came to 14 bases. CDR3 loop: CATTGFLNQPQHF. As DNA, the CDR3 is TGTGCCACCACAGGGTTTTTAAATCAGCCCCAGCATTTT.

This chain links TRBV5-4 with TRBJ2-7; 7 bases align to TRBD1. The CDR3 is 14 amino acids. Germline CDR1 and CDR2: SGHNT and YYREEE (reference sequence). V shed 4 bases and J 6 bases; nucleotides not matched to a gene: 10. The CDR3 DNA reads TGTGCCAGCAGCAGCCGGGACAGCGGTCTCGAGCAGTACTTC. Amino acid sequence: CASSSRDSGLEQYF.

The genes are TRBV19 and TRBJ1-3; 9 positions match TRBD1. The germline gives CDR1 LNHDA, CDR2 SQIVND (reference sequence). The CDR3 runs 16 residues. With V trimmed by 2 bases and J by 3 bases, 5 bases remained unmatched. In nucleotides, the CDR3 is TGTGCCAGTAGTATAAAACAGGGGGCAAGTGGAAACACCATATATTTT. Translating it yields CASSIKQGASGNTIYF. Full variable domain (outside the CDR3, taken from reference TRBV19 and TRBJ1-3): DGGITQSPKYLFRKEGQNVTLSCEQNLNHDAMYWYRQDPGQGLRLIYYSQIVNDFQKGDIAEGYSVSREKKESFPLTVTSAQKNPTAFYLCASSIKQGASGNTIYFGEGSWLTVV.

The chain combines TRBV7-2 with TRBJ1-4, with D possibly TRBD1 on 6 matching bases. The V end lost 0 bases, the J end lost 3 bases, and 8 bases lay between the germline ends. Looked up from germline, CDR1 is SGHTA and CDR2 is FQGNSA. The CDR3 runs to 15 residues. The CDR3 DNA reads as TGTGCCAGCAGCTTAGCAGGGGGGCCTAATGAAAAACTGTTTTTT. This codes for CASSLAGGPNEKLFF.

J is TRBJ1-5 and V is TRBV6-1; D might be TRBD1 (5 bases). Germline V lookup: CDR1 MNHNS, CDR2 SASEGT. V dropped 3 bases and J dropped 8 bases, with 14 bases sitting between them. The CDR3 extends over 14 amino acids. The DNA of the CDR3 is TGTGCCAGCAGTGATCTAGGGGACGGTGAGCCCCAGCATTTT. Translation gives CASSDLGDGEPQHF.

In DNA form, the CDR3 reads TGTGCCAGCAGCTTTCGGGGGCTAGGAAACACCATATATTTT. This codes for CASSFRGLGNTIYF. This rearrangement joins TRBV5-4 to TRBJ1-3; D possibly corresponds to TRBD1 (6 bases). This CDR3 is 14 amino acids long. Per the germline V gene, CDR1 is SGHNT and CDR2 is YYREEE (reference sequence). V dropped 2 bases and J dropped 4 bases, with 10 bases sitting between them.

V gene TRBV6-1 combines with J gene TRBJ2-7; D remains ambiguous. The CDR3 covers 14 residues. The ends were cut back, 1 base at V and 2 bases at J, with 9 bases in the middle. Looked up from germline, CDR1 is MNHNS and CDR2 is SASEGT. The CDR3 loop is CASSEGGAPYEQYF. CDR3 bases: TGTGCCAGCAGTGAAGGCGGAGCCCCCTACGAGCAGTACTTC.

The V call is TRBV6-6, the J call TRBJ2-7; 9 bases are a match to TRBD1. CDR3 length: 14 residues. The V and J ends lost 5 bases and 4 bases, in that order; junction bases with no gene match: 6. From germline, CDR1 is MNHNY and CDR2 SVGAGI (reference sequence). Here the CDR3 DNA reads TGTGCCAGCAGTACCCGGGACAGGGATTACGAGCAGTACTTC. It encodes CASSTRDRDYEQYF.

This sequence joins TRBV5-1 and TRBJ2-7; perhaps TRBD1 as D (6 bases). The CDR3 covers 15 residues. Trimming took off 4 bases at V and 1 base at J, with 15 bases between the two ends. The V gene's germline CDR1 is SGHRS and CDR2 YFSETQ. The CDR3 nucleotides read TGCGCCAGCAGCACGCAGGGGTATGGGTCCTACGAGCAGTACTTC. This translates into CASSTQGYGSYEQYF.

This rearrangement joins TRBV7-2 to TRBJ2-3; either TRBD1 or TRBD2 may supply D (5 bases each). The CDR3 is made up of 15 amino acids. The germline V gene encodes CDR1 SGHTA and CDR2 FQGNSA. Deletions cut 8 bases from V and 2 bases from J, with 17 bases between. This chain's CDR3 is CASFEGPTITDTQYF. Written as DNA, the CDR3 is TGTGCCAGCTTCGAGGGACCAACCATCACAGATACGCAGTATTTT.

This clone has just a few counts. The V and J genes are TRBV9 and TRBJ1-1, with a possible D match to TRBD1 (5 bases). The ends were cut back, 9 bases at V and 4 bases at J, with 13 bases in the middle. The CDR3 runs to 12 residues. The germline gives CDR1 SGDLS, CDR2 YYNGEE. This CDR3 is CANTSGGTEAFF. CDR3 sequence (DNA): TGTGCCAATACGTCGGGGGGCACTGAAGCTTTCTTT.

V usage is TRBV2 and J usage is TRBJ2-3; 16 positions agree with TRBD2. V shed 6 bases, J shed 6 bases, and the junction held 12 bases outside the gene matches. The CDR3 extends over 18 amino acids. In germline, CDR1 is SNHLY, CDR2 FYNNEI. The CDR3, as DNA: TGTGCCAGCAGCGTAGCCGGGACTAGCGGGGGGGCGGGCGATACGCAGTATTTT. Protein product: CASSVAGTSGGAGDTQYF. Together with reference TRBV2 and TRBJ2-3, the CDR3 gives the full variable domain: EPEVTQTPSHQVTQMGQEVILRCVPISNHLYFYWYRQILGQKVEFLVSFYNNEISEKSEIFDDQFSVERPDGSNFTLKIRSTKLEDSAMYFCASSVAGTSGGAGDTQYFGPGTRLTVL.